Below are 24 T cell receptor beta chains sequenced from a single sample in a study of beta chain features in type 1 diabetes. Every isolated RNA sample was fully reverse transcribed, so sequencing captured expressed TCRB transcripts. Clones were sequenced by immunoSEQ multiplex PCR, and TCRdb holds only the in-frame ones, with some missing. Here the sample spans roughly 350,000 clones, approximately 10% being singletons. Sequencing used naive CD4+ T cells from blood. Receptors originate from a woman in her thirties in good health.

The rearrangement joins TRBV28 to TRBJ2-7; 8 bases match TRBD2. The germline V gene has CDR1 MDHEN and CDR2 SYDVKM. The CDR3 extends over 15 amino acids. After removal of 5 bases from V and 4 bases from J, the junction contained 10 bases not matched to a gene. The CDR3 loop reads CASSISGSGSYEQYF. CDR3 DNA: TGTGCCAGCAGTATAAGCGGGAGCGGAAGTTACGAGCAGTACTTC. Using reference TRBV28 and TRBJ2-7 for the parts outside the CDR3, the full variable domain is DVKVTQSSRYLVKRTGEKVFLECVQDMDHENMFWYRQDPGLGLRLIYFSYDVKMKEKGDIPEGYSVSREKKERFSLILESASTNQTSMYLCASSISGSGSYEQYFGPGTRLTVT.

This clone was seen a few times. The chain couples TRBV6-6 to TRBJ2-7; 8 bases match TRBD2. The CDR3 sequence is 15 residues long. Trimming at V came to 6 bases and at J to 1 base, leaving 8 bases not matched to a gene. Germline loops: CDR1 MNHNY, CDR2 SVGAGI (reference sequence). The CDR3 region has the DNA TGTGCCAGCAGACTCGCCGGGACTAGATCCTACGAGCAGTACTTC. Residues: CASRLAGTRSYEQYF.

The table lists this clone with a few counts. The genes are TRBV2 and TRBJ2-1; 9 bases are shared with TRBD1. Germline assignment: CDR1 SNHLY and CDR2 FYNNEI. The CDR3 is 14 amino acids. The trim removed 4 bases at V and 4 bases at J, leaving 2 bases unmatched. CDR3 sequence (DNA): TGTGCCAGCAGTGCACAGGGGGCTTACAATGAGCAGTTCTTC. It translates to CASSAQGAYNEQFF.

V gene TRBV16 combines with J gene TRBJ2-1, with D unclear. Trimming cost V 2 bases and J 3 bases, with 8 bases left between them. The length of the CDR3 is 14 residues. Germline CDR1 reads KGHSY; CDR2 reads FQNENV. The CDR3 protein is CASSQSEIYNEQFF. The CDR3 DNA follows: TGTGCCAGCAGCCAAAGTGAGATCTACAATGAGCAGTTCTTC.

CDR3 in amino acids: CSTKTGVNTGELFF. DNA for the CDR3: TGCAGCACCAAAACAGGAGTGAACACCGGGGAGCTGTTTTTT. This sequence joins TRBV29-1 and TRBJ2-2, with D possibly being TRBD1 (5 bases). V was trimmed by 8 bases and J by 1 base, leaving 14 bases between them. Germline CDR1 and CDR2: SQVTM and ANQGSEA. This CDR3 has 14 residues.

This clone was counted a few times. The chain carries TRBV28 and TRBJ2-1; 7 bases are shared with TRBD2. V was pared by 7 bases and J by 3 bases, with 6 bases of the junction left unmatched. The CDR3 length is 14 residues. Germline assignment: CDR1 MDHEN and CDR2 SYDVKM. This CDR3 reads CASTLGGSYNEQFF. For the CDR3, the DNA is TGTGCCAGCACCCTCGGCGGGAGCTACAATGAGCAGTTCTTC.

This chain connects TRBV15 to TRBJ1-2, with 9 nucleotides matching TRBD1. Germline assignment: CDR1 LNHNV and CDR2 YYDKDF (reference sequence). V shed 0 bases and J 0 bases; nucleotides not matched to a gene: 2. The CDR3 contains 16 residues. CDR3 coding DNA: TGTGCCACCAGCAGAGACCGACAGGGGGCTAACTATGGCTACACCTTC. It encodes CATSRDRQGANYGYTF.

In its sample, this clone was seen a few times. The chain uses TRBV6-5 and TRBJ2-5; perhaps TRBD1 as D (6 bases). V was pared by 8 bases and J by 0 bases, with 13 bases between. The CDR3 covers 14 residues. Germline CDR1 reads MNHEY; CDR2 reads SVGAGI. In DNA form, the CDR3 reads TGTGCCAGCGGGGTACAGGGCTACCAAGAGACCCAGTACTTC. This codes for CASGVQGYQETQYF.

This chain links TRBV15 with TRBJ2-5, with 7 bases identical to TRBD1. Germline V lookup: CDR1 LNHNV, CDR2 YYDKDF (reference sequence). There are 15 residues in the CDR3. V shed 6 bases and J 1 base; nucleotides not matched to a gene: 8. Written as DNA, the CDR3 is TGTGCCACCAGAAAAGGGGGCGACACCCAAGAGACCCAGTACTTC. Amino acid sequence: CATRKGGDTQETQYF. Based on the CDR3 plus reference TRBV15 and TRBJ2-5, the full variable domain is DAMVIQNPRYQVTQFGKPVTLSCSQTLNHNVMYWYQQKSSQAPKLLFHYYDKDFNNEADTPDNFQSRRPNTSFCFLDIRSPGLGDTAMYLCATRKGGDTQETQYFGPGTRLLVL.

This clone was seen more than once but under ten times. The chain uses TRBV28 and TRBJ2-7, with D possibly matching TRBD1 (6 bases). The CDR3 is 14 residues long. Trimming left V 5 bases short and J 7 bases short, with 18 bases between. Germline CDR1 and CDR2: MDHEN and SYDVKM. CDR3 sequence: CASSLPLLTGEQYF. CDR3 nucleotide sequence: TGTGCCAGCAGTCTACCACTACTTACAGGGGAGCAGTACTTC.

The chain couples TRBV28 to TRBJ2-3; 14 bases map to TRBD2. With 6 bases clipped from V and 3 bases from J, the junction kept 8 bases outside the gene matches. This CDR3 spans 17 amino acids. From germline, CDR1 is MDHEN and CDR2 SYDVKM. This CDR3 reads CASSTGTSGSITDTQYF. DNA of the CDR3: TGTGCCAGCAGCACCGGGACTAGCGGGAGTATTACAGATACGCAGTATTTT.

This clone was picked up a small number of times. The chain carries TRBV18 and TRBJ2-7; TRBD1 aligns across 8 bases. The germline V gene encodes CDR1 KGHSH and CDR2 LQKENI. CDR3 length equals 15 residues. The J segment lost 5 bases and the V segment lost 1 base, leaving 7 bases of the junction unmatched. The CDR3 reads CASSPQGGQVHEQYF. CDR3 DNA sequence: TGTGCCAGCTCACCACAGGGGGGACAGGTCCACGAGCAGTACTTC.

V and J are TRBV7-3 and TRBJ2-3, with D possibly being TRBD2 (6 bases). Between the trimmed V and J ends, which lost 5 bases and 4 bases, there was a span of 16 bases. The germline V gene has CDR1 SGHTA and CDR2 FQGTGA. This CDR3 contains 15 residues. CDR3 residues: CASSPMGGSPDTQYF. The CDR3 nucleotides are TGTGCCAGCAGCCCCATGGGGGGTTCCCCAGATACGCAGTATTTT. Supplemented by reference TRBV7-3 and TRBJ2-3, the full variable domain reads GAGVSQTPSNKVTEKGKYVELRCDPISGHTALYWYRQSLGQGPEFLIYFQGTGAADDSGLPNDRFFAVRPEGSVSTLKIQRTERGDSAVYLCASSPMGGSPDTQYFGPGTRLTVL.

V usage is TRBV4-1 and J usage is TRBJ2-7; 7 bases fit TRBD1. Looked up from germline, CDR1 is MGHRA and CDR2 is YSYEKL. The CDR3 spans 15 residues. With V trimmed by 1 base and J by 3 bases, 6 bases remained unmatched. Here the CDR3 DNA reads TGCGCCAGCAGCCAAGGCGAGACAGGGAGCTACGAGCAGTACTTC. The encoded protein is CASSQGETGSYEQYF.

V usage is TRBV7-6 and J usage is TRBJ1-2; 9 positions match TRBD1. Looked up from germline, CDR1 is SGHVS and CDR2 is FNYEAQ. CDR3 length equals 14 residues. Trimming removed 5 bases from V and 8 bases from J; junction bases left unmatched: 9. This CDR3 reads CASSGIQGAEGYTF. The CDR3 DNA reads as TGTGCCAGCAGCGGAATACAGGGGGCGGAAGGCTACACCTTC.

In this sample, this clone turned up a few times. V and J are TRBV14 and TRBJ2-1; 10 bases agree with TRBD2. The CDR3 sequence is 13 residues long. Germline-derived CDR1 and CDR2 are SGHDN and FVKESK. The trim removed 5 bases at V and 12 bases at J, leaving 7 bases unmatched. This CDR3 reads CASSYLAGEGQFF. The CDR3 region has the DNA TGTGCCAGCAGCTACCTAGCGGGAGAGGGGCAGTTCTTC.

CDR3 bases: TGTGCCAGCAGCCCCTCGTCGGGTCTAGCGGGAGATTATGGGAATGAGCAGTTCTTC. It specifies CASSPSSGLAGDYGNEQFF. This chain joins TRBV7-9 and TRBJ2-1, with TRBD2 matching 10 bases. Trimming cost V 5 bases and J 7 bases; bases outside gene matches: 20. There are 19 residues in the CDR3. The germline CDR1 and CDR2 sequences are SEHNR and FQNEAQ (reference sequence).

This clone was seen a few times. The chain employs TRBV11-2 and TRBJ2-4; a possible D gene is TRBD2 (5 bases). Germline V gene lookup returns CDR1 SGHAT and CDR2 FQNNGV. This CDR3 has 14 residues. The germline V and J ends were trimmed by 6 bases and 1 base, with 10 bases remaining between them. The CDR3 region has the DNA TGTGCCAGCAGACGCGGGTGGGCCAAAAACATTCAGTACTTC. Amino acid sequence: CASRRGWAKNIQYF.

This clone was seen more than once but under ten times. CDR3 bases: TGCGCCAGCAGCCAATCACTAGCGGGACGGGCCAAAAACATTCAGTACTTC. Residues: CASSQSLAGRAKNIQYF. This chain links TRBV4-3 with TRBJ2-4; 10 bases are shared with TRBD2. Germline V gives CDR1 LGHNA, CDR2 YSLEER. The J segment lost 1 base and the V segment lost 2 bases, leaving 5 bases of the junction unmatched. The CDR3 totals 17 residues.

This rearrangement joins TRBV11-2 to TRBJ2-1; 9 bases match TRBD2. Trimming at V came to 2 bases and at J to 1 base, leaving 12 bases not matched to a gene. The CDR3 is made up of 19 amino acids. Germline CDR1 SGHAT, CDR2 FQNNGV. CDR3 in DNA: TGTGCCAGCAGCTTAATCAGGGATAGCGGGAGTAAATCCTACAATGAGCAGTTCTTC. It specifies CASSLIRDSGSKSYNEQFF.

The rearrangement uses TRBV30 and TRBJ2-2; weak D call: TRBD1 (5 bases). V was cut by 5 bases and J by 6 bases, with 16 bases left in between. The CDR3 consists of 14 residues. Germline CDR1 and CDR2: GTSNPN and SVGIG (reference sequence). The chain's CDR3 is CAWATFRVAGELFF. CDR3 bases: TGTGCCTGGGCAACCTTCAGGGTAGCCGGGGAGCTGTTTTTT. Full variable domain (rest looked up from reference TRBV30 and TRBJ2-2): SQTIHQWPATLVQPVGSPLSLECTVEGTSNPNLYWYRQAAGRGLQLLFYSVGIGQISSEVPQNLSASRPQDRQFILSSKKLLLSDSGFYLCAWATFRVAGELFFGEGSRLTVL.

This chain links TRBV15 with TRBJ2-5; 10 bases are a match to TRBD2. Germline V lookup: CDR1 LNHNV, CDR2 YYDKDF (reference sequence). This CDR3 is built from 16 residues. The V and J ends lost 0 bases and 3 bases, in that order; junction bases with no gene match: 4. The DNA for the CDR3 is TGTGCCACCAGCAGAGATGCTAGCGGGAGTAAAGAGACCCAGTACTTC. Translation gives CATSRDASGSKETQYF. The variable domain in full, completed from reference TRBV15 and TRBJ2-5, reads DAMVIQNPRYQVTQFGKPVTLSCSQTLNHNVMYWYQQKSSQAPKLLFHYYDKDFNNEADTPDNFQSRRPNTSFCFLDIRSPGLGDTAMYLCATSRDASGSKETQYFGPGTRLLVL.

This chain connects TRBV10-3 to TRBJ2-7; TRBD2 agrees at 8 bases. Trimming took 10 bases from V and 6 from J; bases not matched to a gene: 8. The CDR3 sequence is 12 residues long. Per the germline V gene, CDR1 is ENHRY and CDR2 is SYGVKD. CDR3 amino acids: CATTATSVEQYF. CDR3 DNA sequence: TGTGCCACCACCGCGACTAGCGTCGAGCAGTACTTC.

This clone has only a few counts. This chain's CDR3 is CASSLTTLPETQYF. Written as DNA, the CDR3 is TGTGCCAGCAGCTTAACGACATTACCTGAGACCCAGTACTTC. This chain connects TRBV7-6 to TRBJ2-5, with no clear D. The germline CDR1 and CDR2 sequences are SGHVS and FNYEAQ. V lost 2 bases and J 5 bases, leaving 12 bases between the germline ends. The CDR3 covers 14 residues.